What follows describes a single TCR beta chain. No antigen is known for it. No base quality values were provided; no much bigger clone lies one nucleotide off. The CDR3 regions of human TCRbeta chains were analyzed by immunosequencing. Per the source publication's procedure: TCRs in the repertoires were compared against a reference library of SARS-CoV-2-specific TCRs that had been generated with the MIRA antigen-specificity platform. Breadth was defined as the fraction of unique TCRs that were SARS-CoV-2-associated, and depth was defined as the fraction of total T cells that were SARS-CoV-2-associated. Using the MIRA data, every spike-specific TCR was mapped to the spike region that the TCR reacted to and assigned to either a CD4 or a CD8 class. Log10-transformed breadth and depth values were compared by one-way ANOVA with Sidak's multiple comparisons tests. TCRdb's version of the immuneACCESS table is confined to in-frame rearrangements and falls short of the full clone set. An unresolved V gene accounts for under half of the shortfall where checked; the remainder is of unknown origin. V, J and clone size reflect that table, while D and trimming were determined from the DNA. Here the sample has approximately 60,000 clones; around 85% occur a single time. The ten biggest clones cover roughly 19% of the sample.

V is cut by 5 bases and J by 4 bases, and the space between the germline ends is 9 bases. For CDR1 and CDR2, the germline V gene (reference sequence) lists GTSNPN and SVGIG. The CDR3 runs 12 residues from the cysteine to the phenylalanine. Left in the record is the CDR3 DNA by itself, 36 bases read in frame from the first base. These data originate in a study of T cell responses to AZD1222 COVID-19 vaccine (dated by TCRdb to about 2021). With respect to the entire study: TCR sequencing covered over 230 trial participants: 207 given two doses of AZD1222 and about 26 given two doses of MenACWY control vaccine. Trial participants were enrolled by age into subgroups of 18-55, 56-69 and 70-plus years, and around 150, 28 and 57 TCR-sequenced participants, respectively, were included in these subgroups. Broad study findings and their caveats: Reportedly, close to half of the unique spike-specific TCRs recognized epitopes lying outside the regions that are mutated in the B.1.351 and B.1.1.7 variants. Participants were mostly white British and included more females than males, and it was suggested by the authors that clonal diversity may have been underestimated. Conclusions about previously exposed vaccinees are limited, since just five or six AZD1222 recipients were seropositive for SARS-CoV-2 at baseline. After two AZD1222 doses, spike-specific TCR breadth and depth were significantly higher than at day 0 and than in MenACWY recipients. Vaccine-associated CD4 TCRs spanned the whole spike protein, with dominant responses in regions 160-218 and 743-854. In the small 56-69-year group, the increase in depth fell short of significance, most likely because of low power. Because no day 14 peak-response samples were available, the repertoires could be characterized only after the peak T cell response.

The time point label on this specimen signifies: baseline before first vaccination. Explained via the paper, the treatment or condition label denotes: meningococcal conjugate vaccine given as trial control. Vaccinee samples were obtained from the UK trials COV001 and COV002, which included a single-blind randomized controlled phase 2/3 trial of AZD1222 (ChAdOx1 nCoV-19) in healthy adults. Trial participant PBMC samples were collected at day 0 and day 28 after the second dose for TCRbeta chain sequencing. The sequence derives from an adult in good health. The chain is encoded by TRBV30 joined to TRBJ1-5, with the D gene too uncertain to name. Specimen: peripheral blood, collected on day 0 of MenACWY control vaccination. The DNA sequence reads TGTGCCTGGGGGCCCGGGAATCAGCCCCAGCATTTT. Its product reads: CAWGPGNQPQHF.